This T cell receptor (beta chain) originates from a study of post-analysis software for immune sequencing data. Study summary: Several disease courses (relapsing-remitting, secondary progressive and progressive-relapsing) of multiple sclerosis were included. The study's findings and limits: Controls had significantly higher normalized Chao1 diversity than multiple sclerosis patients. TRBV segments more frequent in patients than in controls numbered a few and included TRBV5-6, TRBV5-1 and TRBV20-1. Under F measure analysis, samples from one preparation batch co-clustered strongly.

This clonotype was seen more than once but under ten times. Antigen unknown. The TCR beta cDNA libraries contained unique molecular identifiers. Once roughly 0.9 to 11 million T cells were used, some 500,000 cDNA molecules resulted. In TCRdb, the PCR reads were re-called with MiXCR into one record per CDR3 protein. The profile shows a few hundred thousand distinct CDR3 sequences, 30% to 40% of them singletons. Germline V gene sequence: CDR1 SNHLY, CDR2 FYNNEI. V lost 4 bases and J lost 2, with 9 bases in between. The length of the CDR3 is 14 residues. The rearrangement uses TRBV2 and TRBJ1-5, with D maybe TRBD1 (6 bases). The receptor comes from a girl aged 2 to 10 with multiple sclerosis. Sequencing was carried out using blood. The CDR3 loop is CASSAGHGNQPQHF. The CDR3 region has the DNA TGTGCCAGCAGTGCGGGACACGGCAATCAGCCCCAGCATTTT.